The 5 T cell receptor beta chains presented below share a single source sample, sequenced in a study of a mutant IDH1 vaccine in newly diagnosed glioma. No antigen is known for these receptors. This sample's time point: week 35, safety follow-up. Doses comprised 300 ug of mutant IDH1 20-mer peptide each, plus topical imiquimod. Generated by immunoSEQ multiplex PCR, the TCRdb table keeps only in-frame clones and is missing some. The profile shows tens of thousands of clones, 70% to 80% of them singletons. The sample in question was PBMCs, obtained from a glioma patient whose treatment included an IDH1 peptide vaccine. These receptors came from a man aged 40-55 years with glioma.

This chain uses TRBV18 with TRBJ2-1, with D possibly called TRBD1 or TRBD2 (7 bases each). V was pared by 6 bases and J by 6 bases, with 18 bases between. Germline CDR1 reads KGHSH; CDR2 reads LQKENI. The CDR3 is 15 amino acids. The CDR3 here is CASSSRQGGGNEQFF. CDR3 bases: TGTGCCAGCTCGTCAAGACAGGGAGGGGGCAATGAGCAGTTCTTC.

The rearrangement uses TRBV6-4 and TRBJ2-2; 8 bases fit TRBD2. CDR1 is MRHNA, CDR2 SNTAGT, per germline. The CDR3 spans 12 residues. After removal of 10 bases from V and 5 bases from J, the junction contained 3 bases not matched to a gene. The DNA for the CDR3 is TGTGCCACCGGGAGGGGTACCGGGGAGCTGTTTTTT. As protein: CATGRGTGELFF.

The chain has TRBV5-1 and TRBJ2-1, with 7 bases lining up with TRBD1. The CDR3 contains 15 residues. The J segment lost 14 bases and the V segment lost 4 bases, leaving 18 bases of the junction unmatched. Looked up from germline, CDR1 is SGHRS and CDR2 is YFSETQ. CDR3 residues: CASSPDLTGPRREFF. DNA of the CDR3: TGCGCCAGCAGCCCGGACCTGACAGGGCCCCGTCGGGAGTTCTTC. The full variable domain, in which reference TRBV5-1 and TRBJ2-1 provide the parts outside the CDR3, is KAGVTQTPRYLIKTRGQQVTLSCSPISGHRSVSWYQQTPGQGLQFLFEYFSETQRNKGNFPGRFSGRQFSNSRSEMNVSTLELGDSALYLCASSPDLTGPRREFFGPGTRLTVL.

The chain combines TRBV5-4 with TRBJ2-2; 12 bases are shared with TRBD2. Germline assignment: CDR1 SGHNT and CDR2 YYREEE (reference sequence). The V segment lost 4 bases and the J segment 7 bases; nucleotides outside the gene matches: 14. The CDR3 has 18 residues. As DNA, the CDR3 is TGTGCCAGCAGCACGCCGGGACTAGCGGGCCCCGATCGCGGGGAGCTGTTTTTT. Its translation: CASSTPGLAGPDRGELFF.

The rearrangement uses TRBV10-1 and TRBJ2-1; 9 bases are a match to TRBD1. V lost 0 bases, J lost 8 bases, and 11 bases stayed unmatched. The germline V gene has CDR1 WNHNN and CDR2 SYGVQD (reference sequence). The CDR3 is made up of 17 amino acids. This CDR3 reads CASSESTSGQGIYEQFF. In nucleotides, the CDR3 is TGCGCCAGCAGTGAGTCGACTTCGGGACAGGGTATTTATGAGCAGTTCTTC.